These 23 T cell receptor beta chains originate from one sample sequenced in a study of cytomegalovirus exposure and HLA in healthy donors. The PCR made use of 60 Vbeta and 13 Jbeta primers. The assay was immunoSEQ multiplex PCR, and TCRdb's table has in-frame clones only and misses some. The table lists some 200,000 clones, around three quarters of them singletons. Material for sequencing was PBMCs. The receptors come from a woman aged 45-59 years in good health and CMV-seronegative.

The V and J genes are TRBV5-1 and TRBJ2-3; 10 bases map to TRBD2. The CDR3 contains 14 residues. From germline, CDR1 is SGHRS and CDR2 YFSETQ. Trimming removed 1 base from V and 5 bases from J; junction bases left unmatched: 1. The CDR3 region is CASSLSSGGDTQYF. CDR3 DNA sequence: TGCGCCAGCAGCTTGTCTAGCGGGGGAGATACGCAGTATTTT.

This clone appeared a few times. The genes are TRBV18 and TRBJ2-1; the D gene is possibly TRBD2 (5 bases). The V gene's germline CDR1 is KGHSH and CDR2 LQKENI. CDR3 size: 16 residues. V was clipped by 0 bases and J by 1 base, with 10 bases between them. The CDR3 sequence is CASSPPGLASYNEQFF. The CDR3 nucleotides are TGTGCCAGCTCACCACCGGGCCTAGCTTCCTACAATGAGCAGTTCTTC.

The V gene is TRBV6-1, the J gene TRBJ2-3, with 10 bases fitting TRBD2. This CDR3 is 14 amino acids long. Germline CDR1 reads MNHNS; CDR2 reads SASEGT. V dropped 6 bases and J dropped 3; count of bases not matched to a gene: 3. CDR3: CASSRGLATDTQYF. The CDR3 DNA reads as TGTGCCAGCAGCCGGGGACTAGCGACAGATACGCAGTATTTT.

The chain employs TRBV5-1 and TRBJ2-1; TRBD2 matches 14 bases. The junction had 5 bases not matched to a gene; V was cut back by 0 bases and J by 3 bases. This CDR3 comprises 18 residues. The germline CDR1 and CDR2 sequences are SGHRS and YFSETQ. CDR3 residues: CASSLAGLAGGYYNEQFF. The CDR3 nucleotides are TGCGCCAGCAGCTTGGCCGGACTAGCGGGAGGTTACTACAATGAGCAGTTCTTC.

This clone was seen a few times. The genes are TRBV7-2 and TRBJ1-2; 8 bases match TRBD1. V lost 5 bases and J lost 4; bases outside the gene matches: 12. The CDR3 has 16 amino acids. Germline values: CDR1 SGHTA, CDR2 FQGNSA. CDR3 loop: CASSARNRDRIYGYTF. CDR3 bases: TGTGCCAGCAGCGCCCGAAACCGGGACAGGATCTATGGCTACACCTTC.

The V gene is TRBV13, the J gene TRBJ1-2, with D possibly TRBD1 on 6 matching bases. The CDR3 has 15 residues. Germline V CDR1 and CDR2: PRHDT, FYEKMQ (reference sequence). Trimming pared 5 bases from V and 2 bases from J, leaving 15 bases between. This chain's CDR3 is CASSPRTDLNYGYTF. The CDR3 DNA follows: TGTGCCAGCAGCCCGAGGACAGATTTAAACTATGGCTACACCTTC.

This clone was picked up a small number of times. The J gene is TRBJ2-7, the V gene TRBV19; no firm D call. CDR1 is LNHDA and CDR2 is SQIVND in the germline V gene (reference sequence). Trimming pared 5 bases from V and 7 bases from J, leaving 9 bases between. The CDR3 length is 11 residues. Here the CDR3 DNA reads TGTGCCAGTAGTCTCTATGGTGAGCAGTACTTC. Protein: CASSLYGEQYF.

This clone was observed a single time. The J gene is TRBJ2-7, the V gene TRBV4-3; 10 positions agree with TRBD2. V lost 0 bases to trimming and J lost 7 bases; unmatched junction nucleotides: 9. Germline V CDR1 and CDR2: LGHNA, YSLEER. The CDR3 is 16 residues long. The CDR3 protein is CASSQERVAGGYEQYF. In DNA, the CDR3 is TGCGCCAGCAGCCAAGAGAGGGTAGCGGGAGGTTATGAGCAGTACTTC.

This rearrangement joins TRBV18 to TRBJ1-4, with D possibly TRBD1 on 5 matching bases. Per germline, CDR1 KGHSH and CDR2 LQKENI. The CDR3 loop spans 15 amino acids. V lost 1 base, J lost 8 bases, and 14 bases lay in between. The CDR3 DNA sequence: TGTGCCAGCTCACCACGTCTACAGGTCGGGGAAAAACTGTTTTTT. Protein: CASSPRLQVGEKLFF.

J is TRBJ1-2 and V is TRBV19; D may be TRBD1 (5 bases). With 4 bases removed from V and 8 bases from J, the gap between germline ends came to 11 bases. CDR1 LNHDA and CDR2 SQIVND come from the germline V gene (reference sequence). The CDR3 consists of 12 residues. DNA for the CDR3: TGTGCCAGTAGTAGCCAGGGATGGGGCTACACCTTC. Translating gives CASSSQGWGYTF. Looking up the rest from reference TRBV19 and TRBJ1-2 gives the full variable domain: DGGITQSPKYLFRKEGQNVTLSCEQNLNHDAMYWYRQDPGQGLRLIYYSQIVNDFQKGDIAEGYSVSREKKESFPLTVTSAQKNPTAFYLCASSSQGWGYTFGSGTRLTVV.

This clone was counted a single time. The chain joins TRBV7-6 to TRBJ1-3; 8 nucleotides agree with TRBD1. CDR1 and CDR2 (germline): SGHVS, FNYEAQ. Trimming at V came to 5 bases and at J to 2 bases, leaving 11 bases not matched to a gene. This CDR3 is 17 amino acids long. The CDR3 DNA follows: TGTGCCAGCAGCCTAAGGACAGGGCCCACGACTGGAAACACCATATATTTT. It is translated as CASSLRTGPTTGNTIYF.

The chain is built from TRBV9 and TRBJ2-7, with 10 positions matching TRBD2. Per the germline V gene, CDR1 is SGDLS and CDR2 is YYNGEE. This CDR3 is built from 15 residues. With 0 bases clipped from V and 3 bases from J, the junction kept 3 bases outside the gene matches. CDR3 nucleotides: TGTGCCAGCAGCGTAGAACTAGCGGGAATCTACGAGCAGTACTTC. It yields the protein CASSVELAGIYEQYF.

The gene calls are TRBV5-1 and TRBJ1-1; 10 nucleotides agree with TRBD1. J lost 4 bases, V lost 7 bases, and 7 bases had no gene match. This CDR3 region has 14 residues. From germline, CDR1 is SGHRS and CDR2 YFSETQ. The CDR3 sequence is CASRQGATTTEAFF. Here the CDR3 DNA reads TGCGCCAGCCGACAGGGGGCCACGACCACTGAAGCTTTCTTT.

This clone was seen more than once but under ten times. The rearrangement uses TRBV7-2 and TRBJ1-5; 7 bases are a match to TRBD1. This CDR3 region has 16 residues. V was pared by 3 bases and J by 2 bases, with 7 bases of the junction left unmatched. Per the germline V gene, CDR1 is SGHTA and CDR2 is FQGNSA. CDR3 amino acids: CASSLVGDSGNQPQHF. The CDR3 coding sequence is TGTGCCAGCAGCTTGGTTGGGGACAGCGGCAATCAGCCCCAGCATTTT.

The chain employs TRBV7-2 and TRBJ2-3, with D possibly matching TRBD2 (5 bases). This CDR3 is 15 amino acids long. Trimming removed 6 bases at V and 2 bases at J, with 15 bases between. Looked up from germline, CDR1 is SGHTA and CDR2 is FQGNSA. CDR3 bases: TGTGCCAGCAGTCCCCAGCGGCGTGCCACAGATACGCAGTATTTT. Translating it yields CASSPQRRATDTQYF.

CDR3 DNA: TGTGCCAGCAGTGAAGTTACTAGCGCCTCCTACGAGCAGTACTTC. This encodes CASSEVTSASYEQYF. This chain uses TRBV6-1 with TRBJ2-7; 7 bases are shared with TRBD2. The V gene's germline CDR1 is MNHNS and CDR2 SASEGT. This CDR3 spans 15 amino acids. V lost 1 base to trimming and J lost 0 bases; unmatched junction nucleotides: 3.

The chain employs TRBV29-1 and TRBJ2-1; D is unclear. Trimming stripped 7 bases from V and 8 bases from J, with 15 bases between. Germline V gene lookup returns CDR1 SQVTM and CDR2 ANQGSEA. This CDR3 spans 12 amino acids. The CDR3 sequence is CSASPDTYEQFF. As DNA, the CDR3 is TGCAGCGCCTCTCCCGACACGTATGAGCAGTTCTTC.

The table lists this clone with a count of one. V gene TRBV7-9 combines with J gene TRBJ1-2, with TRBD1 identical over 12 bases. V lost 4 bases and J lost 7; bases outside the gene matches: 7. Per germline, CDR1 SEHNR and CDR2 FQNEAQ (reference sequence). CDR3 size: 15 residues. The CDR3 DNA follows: TGTGCCAGCAGCTACGGGACAGGGGGCGCCGGTGGCTACACCTTC. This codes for CASSYGTGGAGGYTF.

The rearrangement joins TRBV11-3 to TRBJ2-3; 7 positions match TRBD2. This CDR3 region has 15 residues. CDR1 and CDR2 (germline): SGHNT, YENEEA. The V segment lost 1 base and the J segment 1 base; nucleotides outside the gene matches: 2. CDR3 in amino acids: CASSLVRGGTDTQYF. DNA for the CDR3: TGTGCCAGCAGCTTAGTTCGGGGGGGCACAGATACGCAGTATTTT.

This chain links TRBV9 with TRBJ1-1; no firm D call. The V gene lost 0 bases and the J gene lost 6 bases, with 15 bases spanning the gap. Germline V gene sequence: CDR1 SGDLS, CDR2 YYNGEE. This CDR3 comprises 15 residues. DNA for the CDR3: TGTGCCAGCAGCGTAGAAGTTACCCCAGAAGCTGAAGCTTTCTTT. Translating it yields CASSVEVTPEAEAFF.

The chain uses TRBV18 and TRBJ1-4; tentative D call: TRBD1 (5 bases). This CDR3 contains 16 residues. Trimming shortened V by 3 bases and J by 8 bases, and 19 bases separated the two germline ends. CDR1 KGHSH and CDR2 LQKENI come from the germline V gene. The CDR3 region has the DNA TGTGCCAGCTCACCCCGGTTGACGGGAGAGGGGGAAAAACTGTTTTTT. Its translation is CASSPRLTGEGEKLFF.

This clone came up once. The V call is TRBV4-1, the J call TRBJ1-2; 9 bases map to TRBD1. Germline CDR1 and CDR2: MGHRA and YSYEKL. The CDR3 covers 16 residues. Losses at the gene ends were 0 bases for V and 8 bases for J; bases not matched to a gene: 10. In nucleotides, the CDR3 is TGCGCCAGCAGCCAAGATGGGTACGGGACAGGGTGGGGCTACACCTTC. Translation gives CASSQDGYGTGWGYTF.

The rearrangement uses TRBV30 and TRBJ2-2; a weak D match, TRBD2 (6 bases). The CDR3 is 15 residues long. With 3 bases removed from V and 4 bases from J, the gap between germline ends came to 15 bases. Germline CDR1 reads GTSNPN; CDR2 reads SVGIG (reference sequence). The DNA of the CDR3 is TGTGCCTGGAGGGACGGGCGGGACTTCACCGGGGAGCTGTTTTTT. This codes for CAWRDGRDFTGELFF.